This TCR beta chain was documented in a study of blood T cells in healthy people across ages. Overall study: About one barcoded beta molecule per two T cells was captured by template switching.

Using a J-beta primer mix together with a sample-barcoded 5' primer, a second PCR was run for roughly 7 to 11 cycles. TCRdb re-analysed the 5' RACE reads in MiXCR, keeping a single row per CDR3 protein. Here the sample spans over 600,000 distinct CDR3 sequences, about 46% being singletons. Note on this clonotype: Its antigen is not known.

The V end lost 5 bases, the J end lost 2 bases, and 10 bases lay between the germline ends. This CDR3 is built from 14 residues. Germline V gene lookup returns CDR1 SGHTA and CDR2 FQGNSA. The study's findings and limits: It was found that TCR beta diversity correlated strongly with the percentage of naive T cells.

Source material: blood. The V and J genes are TRBV7-2 and TRBJ1-3, with D possibly TRBD1 on 5 matching bases. This TCR was sampled from a man at least 80 years old in good health. For the CDR3, the DNA is TGTGCCAGCAGCCCGGGGGGAACTGGAAACACCATATATTTT. Its translation: CASSPGGTGNTIYF.